Below are 31 T cell receptor beta chains sequenced from a single sample in a study of T-cell memory formation after mild COVID-19. TCRdb reprocessed the 5' RACE reads with MiXCR, giving one entry per CDR3 protein. The sample consists of 450,000 to 650,000 distinct CDR3 sequences, about 20% of them appearing once. The sample taken for sequencing was PBMCs or a T cell subset sorted from them (not recorded which). Every receptor here comes from an adult woman who had mild COVID-19 (a few samples of this study predate the infection). Cell type and time point are not known.

Only a few counts were recorded for this clonotype. CDR3 sequence (DNA): TGTGCCAGCTCAGCCCCGCCAGGGAACACCGGGGAGCTGTTTTTT. Its translation is CASSAPPGNTGELFF. The chain employs TRBV7-8 and TRBJ2-2; D remains ambiguous. V lost 8 bases to trimming and J lost 1 base, with 14 bases between them. The CDR3 extends over 15 amino acids. In germline, CDR1 is SGHVS, CDR2 FQNEAQ.

The chain joins TRBV14 to TRBJ2-1, with 7 nucleotides matching TRBD2. The junction had 9 bases not matched to a gene; V was cut back by 9 bases and J by 4 bases. The germline CDR1 and CDR2 sequences are SGHDN and FVKESK. The CDR3 has 14 residues. The CDR3 DNA is TGTGCCAGTGGCCCGACTAGCTTTTACAATGAGCAGTTCTTC. Translating it yields CASGPTSFYNEQFF.

V and J are TRBV20-1 and TRBJ2-7; 8 bases are a match to TRBD2. CDR1 and CDR2 from the germline V gene are DFQATT and SNEGSKA (reference sequence). The CDR3 length is 15 residues. V lost 0 bases, J lost 2 bases, and 6 bases stayed unmatched. The DNA of the CDR3 is TGCAGTGCTAGAGATGAGCGGGGGATAACCTACGAGCAGTACTTC. Encoded protein: CSARDERGITYEQYF.

This clonotype was seen a handful of times. This sequence joins TRBV7-8 and TRBJ2-1; 12 bases line up with TRBD2. Germline V lookup: CDR1 SGHVS, CDR2 FQNEAQ. The CDR3 covers 15 residues. After removal of 2 bases from V and 9 bases from J, the junction contained 5 bases not matched to a gene. This chain's CDR3 is CASSLSLAGGREQFF. The DNA of the CDR3 is TGTGCCAGCAGCTTAAGTCTAGCGGGAGGGCGTGAGCAGTTCTTC.

The chain combines TRBV3-1 with TRBJ1-2; a weak D match, TRBD1 (5 bases). V lost 4 bases and J 6 bases, leaving 6 bases between the germline ends. Germline V gives CDR1 LGHDT, CDR2 YNNKEL (reference sequence). This CDR3 spans 11 amino acids. CDR3 nucleotide sequence: TGTGCCAGCAGCCGCAGGGATGGCTACACCTTC. Its translation is CASSRRDGYTF.

This clonotype occurred many times. The chain has TRBV4-3 and TRBJ2-7; unclear D gene. V lost 1 base, J lost 6 bases, and 10 bases lay in between. The germline CDR1 and CDR2 sequences are LGHNA and YSLEER. There are 13 residues in the CDR3. CDR3 DNA sequence: TGCGCCAGCAGCCAAGGTCTAGGTGTCGAGCAGTACTTC. Protein: CASSQGLGVEQYF.

This clonotype was detected only a few times. This chain connects TRBV24-1 to TRBJ2-2; D possibly corresponds to TRBD1 (6 bases). V dropped 7 bases and J dropped 0 bases, with 11 bases sitting between them. The CDR3 contains 15 residues. Germline values: CDR1 KGHDR, CDR2 SFDVKD. The CDR3 DNA is TGTGCCACCAGCGAAGGACAGCCGAACACCGGGGAGCTGTTTTTT. This sequence encodes CATSEGQPNTGELFF.

The CDR3 DNA reads as TGTGCCAGCAGCCAAGATGAAAAGGGCCTACTCACAGATACGCAGTATTTT. It translates to CASSQDEKGLLTDTQYF. V is TRBV4-2 and J is TRBJ2-3; D gene uncertain. This CDR3 spans 17 amino acids. Germline V gene data show CDR1 as LGHNA and CDR2 as YNFKEQ. V was clipped by 0 bases and J by 2 bases, with 15 bases between them.

In its sample, this clonotype was seen a few times. This chain connects TRBV7-9 to TRBJ2-1; TRBD2 aligns across 8 bases. The CDR3 has 16 amino acids. Trimming at V came to 5 bases and at J to 1 base, leaving 7 bases not matched to a gene. Germline V gene sequence: CDR1 SEHNR, CDR2 FQNEAQ (reference sequence). CDR3 loop: CASSDTSGNSYNEQFF. DNA for the CDR3: TGTGCCAGCAGCGATACTAGCGGCAATTCCTACAATGAGCAGTTCTTC.

This clonotype was counted only a few times. The chain joins TRBV4-1 to TRBJ2-4; TRBD1 is a possible D gene (6 bases). In germline, CDR1 is MGHRA, CDR2 YSYEKL. The V and J ends lost 0 bases and 2 bases respectively, with 17 bases between them. This CDR3 comprises 18 residues. For the CDR3, the DNA is TGCGCCAGCAGCCAAGATTGGCCCTACAGGGTGCCCAAAAACATTCAGTACTTC. Translated, it gives CASSQDWPYRVPKNIQYF.

This clonotype appeared a few times. This CDR3 reads CATSRDRAVPEAFF. CDR3 DNA: TGTGCCACCAGCAGAGATCGGGCAGTGCCTGAAGCTTTCTTT. The rearrangement joins TRBV15 to TRBJ1-1; D ambiguous. The CDR3 runs 14 residues. The V gene's germline CDR1 is LNHNV and CDR2 YYDKDF (reference sequence). The ends were cut back, 0 bases at V and 6 bases at J, with 11 bases in the middle.

The chain has TRBV7-8 and TRBJ2-3; 9 bases fit TRBD2. The CDR3 covers 15 residues. CDR1 and CDR2 from the germline V gene are SGHVS and FQNEAQ. Trimming at V came to 2 bases and at J to 1 base, leaving 1 base not matched to a gene. The CDR3 nucleotides are TGTGCCAGCAGCTTAAAGCGGGGGGGCACAGATACGCAGTATTTT. Residues: CASSLKRGGTDTQYF.

This clonotype has only a few counts. CDR3 sequence: CASSVDAPGELFF. CDR3 nucleotides: TGTGCCAGCAGCGTAGATGCCCCCGGGGAGCTGTTTTTT. The chain has TRBV9 and TRBJ2-2; D is unclear. Germline-derived CDR1 and CDR2 are SGDLS and YYNGEE. This CDR3 spans 13 amino acids. V shed 0 bases and J shed 6 bases, with 6 bases lying between them.

V and J are TRBV20-1 and TRBJ2-3, with 7 positions matching TRBD2. The CDR3 is made up of 15 amino acids. The germline V gene encodes CDR1 DFQATT and CDR2 SNEGSKA (reference sequence). V trimming: 0 bases; J trimming: 2 bases; junction bases outside the gene matches: 5. The CDR3 coding sequence is TGCAGTGCTAGAGATTACCTAGCGGCCACAGATACGCAGTATTTT. It specifies CSARDYLAATDTQYF.

The V and J genes are TRBV9 and TRBJ2-1, with D tentatively TRBD1 (5 bases). The germline V gene has CDR1 SGDLS and CDR2 YYNGEE. The CDR3 contains 16 residues. Trimming removed 0 bases from V and 0 bases from J, with 10 bases in between. For the CDR3, the DNA is TGTGCCAGCAGCGTAGTCAGTCAGGGCTCCTACAATGAGCAGTTCTTC. It translates to CASSVVSQGSYNEQFF.

A few counts support this clonotype. V usage is TRBV10-3 and J usage is TRBJ1-1; D not resolved. The germline V and J ends were trimmed by 3 bases and 0 bases, with 11 bases remaining between them. Germline CDR1 ENHRY, CDR2 SYGVKD. The CDR3 runs to 15 residues. CDR3 region: CAISEFGVLNTEAFF. The CDR3 DNA is TGTGCCATCAGTGAATTTGGTGTCCTGAACACTGAAGCTTTCTTT.

This clonotype has only a few counts. The chain links TRBV7-8 to TRBJ2-1; D remains unclear. Germline V gives CDR1 SGHVS, CDR2 FQNEAQ. The CDR3 totals 17 residues. Trimming took off 1 base at V and 3 bases at J, with 16 bases between the two ends. CDR3 sequence reads: CASSLEGPGGVYNEQFF. CDR3 in DNA: TGTGCCAGCAGCTTAGAGGGCCCCGGCGGAGTCTACAATGAGCAGTTCTTC.

The chain has TRBV7-8 and TRBJ2-7; the match to TRBD2 covers 8 bases. V was pared by 5 bases and J by 6 bases, with 12 bases of the junction left unmatched. This CDR3 comprises 15 residues. Germline V gives CDR1 SGHVS, CDR2 FQNEAQ. This chain's CDR3 is CASSPRGGGAFEQYF. The CDR3 bases are TGTGCCAGCAGCCCACGGGGGGGCGGTGCGTTCGAGCAGTACTTC. Full variable domain (missing parts from reference TRBV7-8 and TRBJ2-7): GAGVSQSPRYKVAKRGQDVALRCDPISGHVSLFWYQQALGQGPEFLTYFQNEAQLDKSGLPSDRFFAERPEGSVSTLKIQRTQQEDSAVYLCASSPRGGGAFEQYFGPGTRLTVT.

V gene TRBV7-9 combines with J gene TRBJ2-3; no reliable D call. This CDR3 has 14 amino acids. V lost 2 bases and J 0 bases, leaving 6 bases between the germline ends. Germline CDR1 SEHNR, CDR2 FQNEAQ (reference sequence). CDR3 coding DNA: TGTGCCAGCAGCTTATCCCAAAGCACAGATACGCAGTATTTT. Its protein product is CASSLSQSTDTQYF.

A few counts support this clonotype. The chain has TRBV20-1 and TRBJ1-1, with 8 bases lining up with TRBD1. J gave up 0 bases and V 2 bases, and 5 bases lay outside the gene matches. CDR1 is DFQATT, CDR2 SNEGSKA, per germline (reference sequence). The CDR3 runs to 15 residues. CDR3: CSARSQGDLNTEAFF. As DNA, the CDR3 is TGCAGTGCTAGATCACAGGGGGACCTGAACACTGAAGCTTTCTTT.

The sample holds a few counts of this clonotype. The chain links TRBV5-4 to TRBJ2-5; 8 bases are a match to TRBD1. V trimming: 4 bases; J trimming: 5 bases; junction bases outside the gene matches: 10. The CDR3 sequence is 15 residues long. Germline CDR1 and CDR2: SGHNT and YYREEE (reference sequence). CDR3: CASSPRQGSAETQYF. CDR3 DNA sequence: TGTGCCAGCAGCCCCCGACAGGGGTCGGCCGAGACCCAGTACTTC. Combining the CDR3 with reference TRBV5-4 and TRBJ2-5 gives the whole variable domain ETGVTQSPTHLIKTRGQQVTLRCSSQSGHNTVSWYQQALGQGPQFIFQYYREEENGRGNFPPRFSGLQFPNYSSELNVNALELDDSALYLCASSPRQGSAETQYFGPGTRLLVL.

The rearrangement links TRBV7-8 to TRBJ1-2, with D possibly being TRBD1 (6 bases). This CDR3 region has 14 residues. V dropped 1 base and J dropped 8 bases, with 14 bases sitting between them. Germline lookup yields CDR1 SGHVS and CDR2 FQNEAQ. CDR3 sequence: CASSLESWGGGYTF. The DNA of the CDR3 is TGTGCCAGCAGCTTAGAGTCCTGGGGGGGCGGCTACACCTTC.

The rearrangement uses TRBV7-3 and TRBJ1-2, with D unclear. This CDR3 contains 13 residues. V was pared by 6 bases and J by 3 bases, with 11 bases between. Germline CDR1 is SGHTA and CDR2 is FQGTGA. The CDR3, as DNA: TGTGCCAGCAGTTCTTACGCGGACTATGGCTACACCTTC. Its translation is CASSSYADYGYTF.

This clonotype was observed a handful of times. The gene calls are TRBV12-3 or TRBV12-4 and TRBJ2-6, with 7 bases matching TRBD1. The CDR3 runs 17 residues. J lost 0 bases, V lost 6 bases, and 8 bases had no gene match. CDR3 residues: CASRGTVALSGANVLTF. The CDR3 coding sequence is TGTGCCAGCAGGGGGACAGTGGCGCTCTCTGGGGCCAACGTCCTGACTTTC.

There are a few counts of this clonotype. The chain has TRBV12-3 or TRBV12-4 and TRBJ1-3; D remains unclear. The CDR3 spans 16 residues. V lost 6 bases and J 0 bases, leaving 15 bases between the germline ends. The CDR3 sequence: CASRDVRVSSGNTIYF. CDR3 bases: TGTGCCAGCAGGGACGTCCGGGTTAGCTCTGGAAACACCATATATTTT.

The V and J genes are TRBV11-2 and TRBJ1-4; D unclear. Germline CDR1 reads SGHAT; CDR2 reads FQNNGV. The CDR3 totals 14 residues. The ends were cut back, 1 base at V and 8 bases at J, with 11 bases in the middle. The CDR3 bases are TGTGCCAGCAGCTTAGTACGGGGAATGGAAAAACTGTTTTTT. Translating gives CASSLVRGMEKLFF.

The CDR3 loop is CATSSSGVRYTDTQYF. CDR3 coding DNA: TGTGCCACCAGCAGCTCGGGGGTACGATACACAGATACGCAGTATTTT. This sequence joins TRBV15 and TRBJ2-3, with D possibly TRBD2 on 6 matching bases. The ends were cut back, 3 bases at V and 2 bases at J, with 15 bases in the middle. CDR3 size: 16 residues. The germline gives CDR1 LNHNV, CDR2 YYDKDF (reference sequence).

This clonotype was found a few times. This chain links TRBV4-1 with TRBJ1-2; no clear D. With 0 bases removed from V and 4 bases from J, the gap between germline ends came to 6 bases. Germline V gene data show CDR1 as MGHRA and CDR2 as YSYEKL. There are 13 residues in the CDR3. The CDR3 loop is CASSQEDGYGYTF. The CDR3 nucleotides read TGCGCCAGCAGCCAAGAAGACGGCTATGGCTACACCTTC.

The V and J genes are TRBV10-3 and TRBJ1-2, with no clear D. V was cut by 0 bases and J by 5 bases, with 7 bases left in between. This CDR3 has 13 amino acids. Per germline, CDR1 ENHRY and CDR2 SYGVKD. Here the CDR3 DNA reads TGTGCCATCAGTGAGTCCCAAGGATATGGCTACACCTTC. It encodes CAISESQGYGYTF.

This clonotype was counted only a few times. This chain joins TRBV9 and TRBJ2-5, with TRBD1 as a possible D gene (6 bases). Germline values: CDR1 SGDLS, CDR2 YYNGEE. The CDR3 consists of 13 residues. The ends were cut back, 4 bases at V and 3 bases at J, with 10 bases in the middle. The CDR3 region is CASSSRDKETQYF. In DNA, the CDR3 is TGTGCCAGCAGCTCCAGGGACAAAGAGACCCAGTACTTC.

J is TRBJ1-1 and V is TRBV7-2, with 9 bases lining up with TRBD1. The ends lost 5 bases at V and 4 bases at J; junction bases unmatched: 11. CDR3 length: 16 amino acids. CDR1 is SGHTA and CDR2 is FQGNSA in the germline V gene. Written as DNA, the CDR3 is TGTGCCAGCAGCACATTGCGGACAGGGGTGGGCACTGAAGCTTTCTTT. Translation gives CASSTLRTGVGTEAFF.